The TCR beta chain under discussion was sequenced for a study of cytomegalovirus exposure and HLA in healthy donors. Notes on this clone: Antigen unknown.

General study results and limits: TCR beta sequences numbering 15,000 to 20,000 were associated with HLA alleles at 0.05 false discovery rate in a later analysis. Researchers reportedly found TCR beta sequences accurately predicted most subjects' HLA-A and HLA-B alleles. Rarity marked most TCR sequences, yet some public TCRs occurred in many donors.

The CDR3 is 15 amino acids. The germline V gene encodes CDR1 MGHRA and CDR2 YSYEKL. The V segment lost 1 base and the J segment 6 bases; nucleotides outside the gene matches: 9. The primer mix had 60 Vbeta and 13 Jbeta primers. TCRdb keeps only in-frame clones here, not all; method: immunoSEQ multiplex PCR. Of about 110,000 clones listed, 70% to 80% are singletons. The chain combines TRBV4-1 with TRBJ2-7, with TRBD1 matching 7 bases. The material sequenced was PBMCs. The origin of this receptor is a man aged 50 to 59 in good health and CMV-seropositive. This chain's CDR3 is CASSQVTQGNREQYF. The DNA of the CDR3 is TGCGCCAGCAGCCAAGTCACACAGGGGAACCGCGAGCAGTACTTC.